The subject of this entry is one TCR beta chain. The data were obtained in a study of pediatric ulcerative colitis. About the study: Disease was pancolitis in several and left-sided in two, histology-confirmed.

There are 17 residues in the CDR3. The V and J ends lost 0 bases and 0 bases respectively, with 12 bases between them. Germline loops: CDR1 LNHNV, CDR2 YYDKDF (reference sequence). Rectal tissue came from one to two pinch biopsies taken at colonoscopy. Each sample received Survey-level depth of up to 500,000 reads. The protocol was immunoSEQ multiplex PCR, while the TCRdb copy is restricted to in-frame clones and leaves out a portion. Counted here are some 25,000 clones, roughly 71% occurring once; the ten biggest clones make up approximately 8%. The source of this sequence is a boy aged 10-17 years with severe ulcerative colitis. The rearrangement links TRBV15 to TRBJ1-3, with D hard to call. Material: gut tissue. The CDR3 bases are TGTGCCACCAGCAGAGATTGGGCCGGAAGCTCTGGAAACACCATATATTTT. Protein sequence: CATSRDWAGSSGNTIYF.